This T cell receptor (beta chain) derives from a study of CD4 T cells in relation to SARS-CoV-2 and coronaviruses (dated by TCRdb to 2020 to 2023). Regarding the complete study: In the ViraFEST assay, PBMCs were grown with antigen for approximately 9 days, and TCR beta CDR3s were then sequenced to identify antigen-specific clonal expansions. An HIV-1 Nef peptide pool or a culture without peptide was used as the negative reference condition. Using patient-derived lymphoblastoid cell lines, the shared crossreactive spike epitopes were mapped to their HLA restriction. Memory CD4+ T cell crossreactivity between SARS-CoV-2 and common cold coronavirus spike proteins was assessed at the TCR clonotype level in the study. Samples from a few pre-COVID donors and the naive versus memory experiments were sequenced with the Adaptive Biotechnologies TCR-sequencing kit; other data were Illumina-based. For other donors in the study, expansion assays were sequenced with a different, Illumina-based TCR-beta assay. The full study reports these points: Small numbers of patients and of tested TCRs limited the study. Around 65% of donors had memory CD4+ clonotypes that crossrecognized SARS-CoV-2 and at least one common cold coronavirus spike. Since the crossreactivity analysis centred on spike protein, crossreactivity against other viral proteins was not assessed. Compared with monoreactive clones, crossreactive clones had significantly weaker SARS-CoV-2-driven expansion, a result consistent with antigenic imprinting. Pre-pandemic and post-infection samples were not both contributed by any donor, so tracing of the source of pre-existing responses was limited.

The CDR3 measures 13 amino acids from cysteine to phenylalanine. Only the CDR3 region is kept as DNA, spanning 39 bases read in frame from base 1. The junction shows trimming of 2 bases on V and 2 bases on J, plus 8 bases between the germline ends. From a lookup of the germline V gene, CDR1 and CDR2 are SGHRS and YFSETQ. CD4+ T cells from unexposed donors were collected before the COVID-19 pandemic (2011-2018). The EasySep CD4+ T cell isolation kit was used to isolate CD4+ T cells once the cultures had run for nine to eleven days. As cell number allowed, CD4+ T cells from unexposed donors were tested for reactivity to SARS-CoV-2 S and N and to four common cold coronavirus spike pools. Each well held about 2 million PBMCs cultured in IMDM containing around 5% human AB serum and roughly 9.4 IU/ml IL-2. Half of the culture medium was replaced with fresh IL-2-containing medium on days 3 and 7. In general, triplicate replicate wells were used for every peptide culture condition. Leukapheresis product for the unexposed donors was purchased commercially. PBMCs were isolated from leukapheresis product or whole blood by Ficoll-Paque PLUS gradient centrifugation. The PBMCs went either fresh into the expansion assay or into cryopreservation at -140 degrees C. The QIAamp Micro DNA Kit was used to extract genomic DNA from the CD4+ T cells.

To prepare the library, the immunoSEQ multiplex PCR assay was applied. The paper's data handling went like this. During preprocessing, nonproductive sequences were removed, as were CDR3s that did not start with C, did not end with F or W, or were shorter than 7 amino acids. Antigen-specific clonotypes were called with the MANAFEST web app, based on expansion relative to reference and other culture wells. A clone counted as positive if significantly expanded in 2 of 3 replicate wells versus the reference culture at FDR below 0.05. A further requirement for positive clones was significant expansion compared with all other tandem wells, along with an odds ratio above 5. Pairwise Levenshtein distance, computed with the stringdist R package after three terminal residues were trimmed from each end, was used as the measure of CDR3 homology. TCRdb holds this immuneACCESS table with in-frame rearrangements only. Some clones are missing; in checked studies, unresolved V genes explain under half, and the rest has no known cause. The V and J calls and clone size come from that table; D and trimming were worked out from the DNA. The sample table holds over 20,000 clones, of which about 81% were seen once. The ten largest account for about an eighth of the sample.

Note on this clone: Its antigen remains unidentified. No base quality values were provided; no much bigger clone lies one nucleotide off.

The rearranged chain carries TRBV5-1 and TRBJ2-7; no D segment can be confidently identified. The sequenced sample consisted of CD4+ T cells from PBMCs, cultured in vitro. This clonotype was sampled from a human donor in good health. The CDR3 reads CASSFGFTYEQYF. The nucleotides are TGCGCCAGCAGCTTTGGCTTCACCTACGAGCAGTACTTC.